This TCR beta chain appears in the sequencing data of a study of cytomegalovirus exposure and HLA in healthy donors. The overall study: Around 77 million unique TCRs from HLA-typed donors made up an early data release.

This clone has a handful of counts. Its antigen is not known. The primer mix had 60 Vbeta and 13 Jbeta primers. Generated by immunoSEQ multiplex PCR, the TCRdb table keeps only in-frame clones and is missing some. The sample records fewer than 150,000 clones, about 70% being singletons. General study findings and limits: About 87% or about 30% of the time was how often most TCR beta V segments were productive, according to an earlier analysis. As a later analysis showed, a missense DCLRE1C variant was linked to trimming of TCR beta V- and J-genes.

This CDR3 is built from 15 residues. Germline assignment: CDR1 SGHNT and CDR2 YENEEA. Trimming took 5 bases from V and 7 from J, leaving 19 bases between them. Sequencing used PBMCs. The TCR comes from a man aged 18 to 30 in good health and CMV-seronegative. V is TRBV11-3 and J is TRBJ2-3; tentatively, D is TRBD2 (5 bases). The DNA of the CDR3 is TGTGCCAGCAGCCCCCGAAGAGGGTCCTTAAATACGCAGTATTTT. Its translation is CASSPRRGSLNTQYF.